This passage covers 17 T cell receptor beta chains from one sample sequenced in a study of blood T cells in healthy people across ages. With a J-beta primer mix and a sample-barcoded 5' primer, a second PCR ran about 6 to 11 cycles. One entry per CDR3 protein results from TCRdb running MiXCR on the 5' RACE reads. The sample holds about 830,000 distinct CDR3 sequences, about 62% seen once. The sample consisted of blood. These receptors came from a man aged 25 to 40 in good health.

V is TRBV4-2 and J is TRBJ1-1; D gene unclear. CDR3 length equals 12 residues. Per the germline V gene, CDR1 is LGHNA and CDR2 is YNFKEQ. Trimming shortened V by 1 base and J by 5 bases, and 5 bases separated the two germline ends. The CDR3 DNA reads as TGTGCCAGCAGCCAAGTCTTGACTGAAGCTTTCTTT. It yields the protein CASSQVLTEAFF.

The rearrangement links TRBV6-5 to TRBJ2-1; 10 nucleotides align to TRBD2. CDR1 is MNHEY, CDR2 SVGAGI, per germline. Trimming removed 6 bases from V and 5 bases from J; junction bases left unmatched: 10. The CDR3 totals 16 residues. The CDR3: CASSLTQAGGDNEQFF. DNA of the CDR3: TGTGCCAGCAGCCTCACCCAAGCGGGAGGGGACAATGAGCAGTTCTTC.

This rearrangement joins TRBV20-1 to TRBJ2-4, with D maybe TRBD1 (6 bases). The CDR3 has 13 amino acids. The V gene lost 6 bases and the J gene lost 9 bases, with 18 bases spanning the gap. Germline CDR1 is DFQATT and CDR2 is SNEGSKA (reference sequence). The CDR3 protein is CSALPQGDGIQYF. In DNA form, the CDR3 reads TGCAGTGCCCTACCACAGGGAGATGGCATTCAGTACTTC.

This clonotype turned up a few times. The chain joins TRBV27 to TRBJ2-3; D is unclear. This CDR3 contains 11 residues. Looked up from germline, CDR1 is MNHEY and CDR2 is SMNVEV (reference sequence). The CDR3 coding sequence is TGTGGTACAATCGGGCCAGATACGCAGTATTTT. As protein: CGTIGPDTQYF.

Here the CDR3 reads CAISTQTGVGSGQYF. As DNA, the CDR3 is TGTGCCATCAGTACCCAGACAGGGGTGGGTTCCGGGCAGTACTTC. The rearrangement links TRBV10-3 to TRBJ2-4, with 8 bases aligning to TRBD1. The germline CDR1 and CDR2 sequences are ENHRY and SYGVKD. There are 15 residues in the CDR3. Trimming removed 5 bases from V and 13 bases from J; junction bases left unmatched: 16.

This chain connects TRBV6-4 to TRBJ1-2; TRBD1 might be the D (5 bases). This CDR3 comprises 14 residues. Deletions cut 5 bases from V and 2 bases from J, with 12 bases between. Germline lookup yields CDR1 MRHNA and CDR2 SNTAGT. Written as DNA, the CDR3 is TGTGCCAGCAGTCCAGGCCCAGGGAACTATGGCTACACCTTC. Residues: CASSPGPGNYGYTF.

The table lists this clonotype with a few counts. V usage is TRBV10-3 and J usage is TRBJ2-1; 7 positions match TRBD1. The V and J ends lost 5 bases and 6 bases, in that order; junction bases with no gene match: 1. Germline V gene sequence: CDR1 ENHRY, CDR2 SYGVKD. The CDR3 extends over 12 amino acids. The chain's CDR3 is CAISPGGNEQFF. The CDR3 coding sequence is TGTGCCATCAGTCCAGGGGGCAATGAGCAGTTCTTC.

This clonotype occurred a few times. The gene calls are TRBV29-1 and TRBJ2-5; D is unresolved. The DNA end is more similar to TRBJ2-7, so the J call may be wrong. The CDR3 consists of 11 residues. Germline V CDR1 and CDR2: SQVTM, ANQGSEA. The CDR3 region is CSVRLAFEQYF. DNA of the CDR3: TGCAGCGTTCGTCTGGCGTTCGAGCAGTACTTC.

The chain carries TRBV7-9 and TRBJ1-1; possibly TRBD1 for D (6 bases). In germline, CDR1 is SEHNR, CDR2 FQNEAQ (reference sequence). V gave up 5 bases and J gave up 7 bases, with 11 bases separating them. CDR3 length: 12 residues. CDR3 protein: CASSPDSDEAFF. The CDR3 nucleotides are TGTGCCAGCAGCCCGGACAGCGATGAAGCTTTCTTT.

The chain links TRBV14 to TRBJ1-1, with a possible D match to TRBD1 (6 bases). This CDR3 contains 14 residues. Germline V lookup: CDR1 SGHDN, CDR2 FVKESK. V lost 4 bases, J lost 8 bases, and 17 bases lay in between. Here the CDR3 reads CASSPARGVGEAFF. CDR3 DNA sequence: TGTGCCAGCAGCCCTGCGAGGGGGGTCGGGGAAGCTTTCTTT.

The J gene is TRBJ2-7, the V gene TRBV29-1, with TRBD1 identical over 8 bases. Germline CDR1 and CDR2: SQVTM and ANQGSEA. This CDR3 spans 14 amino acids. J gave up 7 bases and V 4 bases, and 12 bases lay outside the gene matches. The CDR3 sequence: CSVGGTGYSTEQYF. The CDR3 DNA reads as TGCAGCGTTGGCGGGACAGGCTACTCTACGGAGCAGTACTTC.

The CDR3 nucleotides read TGTGCCAGCAGCTTCAGGGGTTTCGGTTCTGGCTACACCTTC. Its translation: CASSFRGFGSGYTF. The genes are TRBV14 and TRBJ1-2, with D possibly TRBD1 on 6 matching bases. Per germline, CDR1 SGHDN and CDR2 FVKESK. The CDR3 totals 14 residues. Trimming cost V 5 bases and J 7 bases, with 17 bases left between them. Variable domain in full (rest from reference TRBV14 and TRBJ1-2): EAGVTQFPSHSVIEKGQTVTLRCDPISGHDNLYWYRRVMGKEIKFLLHFVKESKQDESGMPNNRFLAERTGGTYSTLKVQPAELEDSGVYFCASSFRGFGSGYTFGSGTRLTVV.

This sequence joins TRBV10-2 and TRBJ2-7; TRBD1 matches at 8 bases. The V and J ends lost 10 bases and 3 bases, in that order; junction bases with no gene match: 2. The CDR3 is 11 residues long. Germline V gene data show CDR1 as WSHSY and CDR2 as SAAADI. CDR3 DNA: TGCGCCATCGGACAGGGCTACGAGCAGTACTTC. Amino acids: CAIGQGYEQYF.

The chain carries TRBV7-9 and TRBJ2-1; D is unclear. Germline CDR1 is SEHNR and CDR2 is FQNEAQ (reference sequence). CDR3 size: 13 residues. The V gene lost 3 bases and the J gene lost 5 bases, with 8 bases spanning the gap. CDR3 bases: TGTGCCAGCAGCTTGATCCGGGACAATGAGCAGTTCTTC. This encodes CASSLIRDNEQFF. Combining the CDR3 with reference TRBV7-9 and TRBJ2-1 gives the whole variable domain DTGVSQNPRHKITKRGQNVTFRCDPISEHNRLYWYRQTLGQGPEFLTYFQNEAQLEKSRLLSDRFSAERPKGSFSTLEIQRTEQGDSAMYLCASSLIRDNEQFFGPGTRLTVL.

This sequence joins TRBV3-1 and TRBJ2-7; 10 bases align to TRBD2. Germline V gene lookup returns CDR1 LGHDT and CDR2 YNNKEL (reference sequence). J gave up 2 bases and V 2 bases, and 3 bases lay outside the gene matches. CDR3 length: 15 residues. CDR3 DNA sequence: TGTGCCAGCAGCCAAACTAGCGGGGACACCTACGAGCAGTACTTC. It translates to CASSQTSGDTYEQYF.

In DNA, the CDR3 is TGTGCCAGCAGTGGCTACGTCGAGCAGTACTTC. It is translated as CASSGYVEQYF. The chain is built from TRBV2 and TRBJ2-7, with D hard to call. Germline lookup yields CDR1 SNHLY and CDR2 FYNNEI. The CDR3 sequence is 11 residues long. V was pared by 4 bases and J by 6 bases, with 7 bases between.

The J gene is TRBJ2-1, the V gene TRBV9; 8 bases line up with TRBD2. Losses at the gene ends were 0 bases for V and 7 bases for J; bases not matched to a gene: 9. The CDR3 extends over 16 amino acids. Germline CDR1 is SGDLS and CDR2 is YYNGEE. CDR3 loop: CASSVGRAGGGNEQFF. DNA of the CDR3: TGTGCCAGCAGCGTAGGTCGGGCGGGAGGTGGGAATGAGCAGTTCTTC.